A selection of T cell receptor beta chains follows, all from one sample in a study of early T cells in non-severe SARS-CoV-2 infection. TCRdb re-derived calls from the 5' RACE reads in MiXCR, one entry per CDR3 protein. The sample lists approximately 31,000 distinct CDR3 sequences; approximately 6.3% were seen once. Sequencing was performed on whole blood. The receptors were sampled from an adult who was a healthcare worker with PCR-confirmed SARS-CoV-2 infection or an uninfected control (not recorded which). The CDR3 runs from the conserved cysteine through the conserved F or W. D genes are given only for firm matches. Size is omitted from some rows. Given values are once, few, many or a class for expanded clones.

CDR3 length: 17; V gene: TRBV2; J gene: TRBJ2-1; clone size: many; D gene: NA; CDR3 DNA: TGTGCCAGCAGTGAATTGGATGGGAATACCTCCTACAATGAGCAGTTCTTC; CDR3 protein: CASSELDGNTSYNEQFF
CDR3 length: 14; V gene: TRBV2; J gene: TRBJ2-3; clone size: few; D gene: NA; CDR3 DNA: TGTGCCAGCAGTGAGGGGAGAGGCACAGATACGCAGTATTTT; CDR3 protein: CASSEGRGTDTQYF
CDR3 length: 14; V gene: TRBV6-6; J gene: TRBJ1-4; clone size: NA; D gene: NA; CDR3 DNA: TGTGCCAGCAGTTACTGGCCTGGTAGTGAAAAACTGTTTTTT; CDR3 protein: CASSYWPGSEKLFF
CDR3 length: 13; V gene: TRBV27; J gene: TRBJ1-5; clone size: many; D gene: NA; CDR3 DNA: TGTGCCAGCAGTTTATCGACCGGGCAGCCCCAGCATTTT; CDR3 protein: CASSLSTGQPQHF
CDR3 length: 17; V gene: TRBV12-3/TRBV12-4; J gene: TRBJ1-2; clone size: many; D gene: TRBD1; CDR3 DNA: TGTGCCAGCAGTTTAGGGACAGGGGCATACCAAGACTATGGCTACACCTTC; CDR3 protein: CASSLGTGAYQDYGYTF
CDR3 length: 11; V gene: TRBV19; J gene: TRBJ2-5; clone size: few; D gene: NA; CDR3 DNA: TGTGCCAGTACCAAGGAGGAGACCCAGTACTTC; CDR3 protein: CASTKEETQYF
CDR3 length: 15; V gene: TRBV5-1; J gene: TRBJ2-1; clone size: few; D gene: NA; CDR3 DNA: TGCGCCAGCAGCTTGAGTCTAGCGTCGGTCAATGAGCAGTTCTTC; CDR3 protein: CASSLSLASVNEQFF
CDR3 length: 12; V gene: TRBV6-6; J gene: TRBJ2-5; clone size: many; D gene: NA; CDR3 DNA: TGTGCCAGCAGTCGGTACCAAGAGACCCAGTACTTC; CDR3 protein: CASSRYQETQYF
CDR3 length: 17; V gene: TRBV3-1; J gene: TRBJ2-1; clone size: many; D gene: TRBD2; CDR3 DNA: TGTGCCAGCAGCCAAGATCCGACTAGCGGGAGTGTCCATGAGCAGTTCTTC; CDR3 protein: CASSQDPTSGSVHEQFF
CDR3 length: 16; V gene: TRBV7-8; J gene: TRBJ2-1; clone size: many; D gene: TRBD2; CDR3 DNA: TGTGCCAGCAGCGACCGGGGGATTAGCGGGAGACTTGTGCAGTTCTTC; CDR3 protein: CASSDRGISGRLVQFF
CDR3 length: 12; V gene: TRBV7-9; J gene: TRBJ2-1; clone size: few; D gene: NA; CDR3 DNA: TGTGCCAGCAGCTTAGGTCTAGATGAGCAGTTCTTC; CDR3 protein: CASSLGLDEQFF
CDR3 length: 13; V gene: TRBV7-9; J gene: TRBJ2-7; clone size: many; D gene: NA; CDR3 DNA: TGTGCCAGCAGTCCCGATAGACCCTACGAGCAGTACTTC; CDR3 protein: CASSPDRPYEQYF
CDR3 length: 13; V gene: TRBV29-1; J gene: TRBJ1-1; clone size: NA; D gene: NA; CDR3 DNA: TGCAGCGTTGAAGCCCAATCAGGGTTTGAAGCTTTCTTT; CDR3 protein: CSVEAQSGFEAFF
CDR3 length: 12; V gene: TRBV27; J gene: TRBJ2-7; clone size: many; D gene: TRBD1; CDR3 DNA: TGTGCCAGCAGTTTAACGGACAGGGGGCTGTACTTC; CDR3 protein: CASSLTDRGLYF
CDR3 length: 16; V gene: TRBV7-6; J gene: TRBJ2-3; clone size: many; D gene: TRBD2; CDR3 DNA: TGTGCCAGCAGCTTATGGGCGCGGGAGAAGTCGGATACGCAGTATTTT; CDR3 protein: CASSLWAREKSDTQYF
CDR3 length: 14; V gene: TRBV21-1; J gene: TRBJ1-1; clone size: many; D gene: NA; CDR3 DNA: TGTGCCAGCAGAAACAGGGTTAAGGCCACTGAAGCTTTCTTT; CDR3 protein: CASRNRVKATEAFF
CDR3 length: 16; V gene: TRBV28; J gene: TRBJ1-5; clone size: many; D gene: TRBD1; CDR3 DNA: TGTGCCAGCAGTTCCGAGGACAGGGGGCCCGATCAGCCCCAGCATTTT; CDR3 protein: CASSSEDRGPDQPQHF
CDR3 length: 15; V gene: TRBV2; J gene: TRBJ1-3; clone size: many; D gene: TRBD1; CDR3 DNA: TGTGCCAGCAGTGAGGGCAGGGGGCCCGGAAACACCATATATTTT; CDR3 protein: CASSEGRGPGNTIYF
CDR3 length: 14; V gene: TRBV7-9; J gene: TRBJ2-3; clone size: many; D gene: TRBD1; CDR3 DNA: TGTGCCAGCAGCCCACAGGGGTGGACAGATACGCAGTATTTT; CDR3 protein: CASSPQGWTDTQYF
CDR3 length: 16; V gene: TRBV28; J gene: TRBJ2-7; clone size: NA; D gene: NA; CDR3 DNA: TGTGCCAGCAGTCCTATCGGGGAACAGGGTTCCTACGAGCAGTACTTC; CDR3 protein: CASSPIGEQGSYEQYF
CDR3 length: 15; V gene: TRBV27; J gene: TRBJ2-1; clone size: many; D gene: NA; CDR3 DNA: TGTGCCAGCAGTTTATCGGGAGCCCTCTACAATGAGCAGTTCTTC; CDR3 protein: CASSLSGALYNEQFF
CDR3 length: 14; V gene: TRBV19; J gene: TRBJ2-1; clone size: many; D gene: TRBD2; CDR3 DNA: TGTGCCAGTAGAAAGGCTAGCGGCTACAATGAGCAGTTCTTC; CDR3 protein: CASRKASGYNEQFF
CDR3 length: 12; V gene: TRBV10-3; J gene: TRBJ2-1; clone size: NA; D gene: TRBD2; CDR3 DNA: TGTGCCATCAGAGGGACTAGCGATGAGCAGTTCTTC; CDR3 protein: CAIRGTSDEQFF
CDR3 length: 17; V gene: TRBV7-9; J gene: TRBJ1-4; clone size: many; D gene: TRBD1; CDR3 DNA: TGTGCCAGCAGCTTAGCCAATGCCGGGACAGGGAAGGAAAAACTGTTTTTT; CDR3 protein: CASSLANAGTGKEKLFF